What follows is one T cell receptor (beta chain) and its context. The data were taken from a study of blood T cell repertoires in COVID-19. The data were produced by immunoSEQ multiplex PCR, yet TCRdb's version contains in-frame clones alone and is incomplete. The sample contains 110,000 to 150,000 clones, roughly 80% of which appear only once. This CDR3 is built from 16 residues. Germline V gene sequence: CDR1 SQVTM, CDR2 ANQGSEA. Unmatched junction bases numbered 11, after V lost 6 bases and J lost 2 bases. Material: peripheral blood. This rearrangement joins TRBV29-1 to TRBJ2-3; 10 nucleotides match TRBD1. This TCR was recovered from a man aged 50 to 59 with active or convalescent COVID-19. CDR3 loop: CSVPGQGLGATDTQYF. The CDR3 nucleotides read TGCAGCGTCCCGGGACAGGGGCTGGGGGCCACAGATACGCAGTATTTT.